A selection of T cell receptor beta chains follows, all from one sample in a study of Ad26.COV2.S vaccination and SARS-CoV-2 variants. Generated by immunoSEQ multiplex PCR, the TCRdb table keeps only in-frame clones and is missing some. The repertoire consists of roughly 350,000 clones, with less than 90% occurring once and the leading ten covering approximately 5.9%. The source material was peripheral blood, sampled in a trial of Ad26.COV2.S vaccine versus placebo. The receptors were sampled from a person between 18 and 60 years old who received the Ad26.COV2.S COVID-19 vaccine or a placebo. CDR3s include the opening cysteine and the closing phenylalanine or tryptophan. D genes are given only for firm matches. Expanded clones are given a class, and other clones once, few, many or no size at all.

NA	TRBJ1-4	NA	TRBV9	TGTGCCAGCTCGCAGGTCGATGAAAAACTGTTTTTT	CASSQVDEKLFF
NA	TRBJ1-2	NA	TRBV5-4	TGTGCCAGCAGCCCTCCCAAGGTGGGGGGGGCTTTCGGAAACTATGGCTACACCTTC	CASSPPKVGGAFGNYGYTF
NA	TRBJ2-7	NA	TRBV30	TGTGCCTGGAAAAAGGGGGGCGGAACGGGGCAGTACTTC	CAWKKGGGTGQYF
NA	TRBJ2-7	NA	TRBV2	TGTGCCAGCCAGGACACCAGCTCCTACGAGCAGTACTTC	CASQDTSSYEQYF
TRBD2	TRBJ2-1	few	TRBV7-9	TGTGCCAGCAGGCGGGGGGATGAGCAGTTCTTC	CASRRGDEQFF
NA	TRBJ1-4	NA	TRBV5-1	TGCGCCAGCAGCTCCGGCCTGAATGAAAAACTGTTTTTT	CASSSGLNEKLFF
NA	TRBJ2-1	NA	TRBV5-1	TGCGCCAGCAGCCTTGGGACCGTCTACAATGAGCAGTTCTTC	CASSLGTVYNEQFF
TRBD1	TRBJ1-1	NA	TRBV4-1	TGCGCCAGCAGCCCGGGACAGGGATTGAACACTGAAGCTTTCTTT	CASSPGQGLNTEAFF
NA	TRBJ1-4	NA	TRBV28	TGTGCCAGCAGTGCTACCGGAACAGACACTTATGAAAAACTGTTTTTT	CASSATGTDTYEKLFF
TRBD1	TRBJ1-4	NA	TRBV28	TGTGCCAGCAGTTTCCCGGACAGGGGAGGTGAAAAACTGTTTTTT	CASSFPDRGGEKLFF
NA	TRBJ1-2	NA	TRBV6-5	TGTGCCAGCAGTTCCCGGGCTCGTGGCTACACCTTC	CASSSRARGYTF
TRBD1	TRBJ1-2	NA	TRBV6-5	TGTGCCAGCAGGCCCCAGGGGGCGGATTACTATGGCTACACCTTC	CASRPQGADYYGYTF
TRBD1	TRBJ1-1	NA	TRBV5-1	TGCGCCAGCAGCTCCGGACAGGGGGCGGGAACTGAAGCTTTCTTT	CASSSGQGAGTEAFF
TRBD1	TRBJ1-3	few	TRBV7-9	TGTGCCAGCAGCTTAACTACAGGGGCGAACACCATATATTTT	CASSLTTGANTIYF
NA	TRBJ1-2	NA	TRBV28	TGTGCCAGCAGGCCCGGGGGTACTAACTATGGCTACACCTTC	CASRPGGTNYGYTF
NA	TRBJ2-1	NA	TRBV10-3	TGTGCCATCAGTGATTTGCATCCTAGTTCGGTCAATGAGCAGTTCTTC	CAISDLHPSSVNEQFF
TRBD1	TRBJ1-2	NA	TRBV4-3	TGCGCCAGCAGCCACTCACAGGGGCGCTCATTCTATGGCTACACCTTC	CASSHSQGRSFYGYTF
NA	TRBJ1-4	NA	TRBV18	TGTGCCAGCTCACCCCGATTGATGGTAGACGCAACTAATGAAAAACTGTTTTTT	CASSPRLMVDATNEKLFF
TRBD2	TRBJ2-2	NA	TRBV10-3	TGTGCCATCAGTACCCTATTTGCGGGGGACACCGGGGAGCTGTTTTTT	CAISTLFAGDTGELFF
NA	TRBJ2-7	once	TRBV19	TGTGCCAGTAGCAAACAGGGCTCCTACGAGCAGTACTTC	CASSKQGSYEQYF
TRBD2	TRBJ2-7	NA	TRBV5-3	TGTGCCAGAAGCTTGGTTCCTAGCGGAATTTTGGAGCAGTACTTC	CARSLVPSGILEQYF
NA	TRBJ1-2	NA	TRBV7-3	TGTGCCAGCAGCTCCGGGAGGCTACTCGGCTACACCTTC	CASSSGRLLGYTF
NA	TRBJ1-1	NA	TRBV6-6	TGTGCCAGCAGCGGGAGGGGCGTAAGGAACACTGAAGCTTTCTTT	CASSGRGVRNTEAFF
NA	TRBJ2-7	NA	TRBV11-3	TGTGCCAGCAGCCACCCCCGGGACACATACGAGCAGTACTTC	CASSHPRDTYEQYF
NA	TRBJ2-1	NA	TRBV5-8	TGTGCCAGCAGCTTCTCCCGAAGCGGGTCTTCCTACAATGAGCAGTTCTTC	CASSFSRSGSSYNEQFF
NA	TRBJ2-7	NA	TRBV7-3	TGTGCCAGCAGCTCGGGACTGATCTACGAGCAGTACTTC	CASSSGLIYEQYF
TRBD1	TRBJ2-3	NA	TRBV4-3	TGCGCCAGCAGCCAAGATGGGGGACAGACCTTTAGGGATACGCAGTATTTT	CASSQDGGQTFRDTQYF
NA	TRBJ2-4	once	TRBV2	TGTGCCAGCAGTGCCCAGGGCTCCGGACACATTCAGTACTTC	CASSAQGSGHIQYF
TRBD2	TRBJ2-7	NA	TRBV6-5	TGTGCCAGCAGTCGCGGGGGGACCTACGAGCAGTACTTC	CASSRGGTYEQYF
TRBD1	TRBJ1-2	NA	TRBV5-4	TGTGCCAGCAGCTTCGGACAGGGTCAGGATGGCTACACCTTC	CASSFGQGQDGYTF
TRBD1	TRBJ1-2	NA	TRBV4-2	TGTGCCAGCAGCCAAGAAGGAGGGACAGCTAACTATGGCTACACCTTC	CASSQEGGTANYGYTF
NA	TRBJ2-5	once	TRBV5-5	TGTGCCAGCAGCTTGGTTAAGCAGACCCAGTACTTC	CASSLVKQTQYF
TRBD2	TRBJ2-2	NA	TRBV6-5	TGTGCCAGCAGCCAGGGACTAGGGACCGGGGAGCTGTTTTTT	CASSQGLGTGELFF